Detailed here is one T cell receptor beta chain. Its binding antigen is unknown. Within one base of it there is no much larger clone, and no base qualities were kept. Receptors were amplified or captured by 5' RACE. The sequencing machine was an Illumina HiSeq 2500. The second PCR ran for about 7 to 11 cycles and used a J-beta primer mix along with a sample-barcoded 5' primer. A unique molecular identifier was introduced onto each TCR beta cDNA molecule by a template-switch 5' adaptor carrying 12 random nucleotides. At least 2.5 million CDR3-containing paired-end reads were obtained from each sample. All of the RNA was converted into first-strand cDNA using the Mint cDNA synthesis kit, with a TRBC-specific oligonucleotide serving as the primer. Following uracil-DNA glycosylase treatment, a first 18-cycle PCR with universal primers M1SS and BC2_uni_R was performed on all cDNA. For the original study's pipeline: For normalization, 1 million high-quality reads, each with a distinct molecular identifier, were randomly selected from each sample. Instead of being binned into consensus sequences, reads that shared molecular identifiers were thrown out. CDR3 identification, clonotype clustering and error correction used MiTCR with a Q25 quality threshold and the strictest error-elimination algorithm. A nonparametric unseen species model using Euler transformation provided a lower-bound estimate of total TCR beta diversity. The raw public data were reprocessed by TCRdb itself: fastp quality trimming at Q25, MiXCR clonotype calling, in-frame beta chains only. Rows matching on CDR3 protein sequence are summarized as one entry with the most common DNA and genes. These V and J calls are TCRdb output, not the study's own analysis. For this sample there are more than 650,000 distinct CDR3 sequences; 20% to 25% appear just once. The ten largest account for approximately 20% of the sample.

Systemically healthy Caucasian individuals from Russia, approximately 39 in total and aged roughly 6 to 100 years, were included as donors. Ten milliliters of peripheral blood were drawn from each donor into EDTA-treated Vacutainer tubes. Ficoll-Paque density-gradient centrifugation was used to isolate PBMCs, with at least 6 million obtained per sample. Total RNA, at least 6 micrograms per sample, was extracted from PBMCs with Trizol reagent. For every donor, an aliquot of PBMCs went through flow cytometry to measure the percentages of naive CD45RAhigh/CD27high T cells. The data are from a study of blood T cells in healthy people across ages (dated by TCRdb to about 2015). General notes on the study: In model experiments, template switching captured about one uniquely barcoded TCR beta cDNA molecule for every two T cells. To avoid experimental bias, donors of different ages were randomly spread across the sequencing lanes. To track age-related changes in TCR beta repertoire diversity, the study relied on deep sequencing normalized with unique cDNA molecular identifiers. The study analyzed two additional independent replicas of 1 million unique cDNA reads from the same blood draw for two donors, one aged 18 to 30 and one aged 80 or older. Donors were grouped into four age groups: young (average approximately 15 years), middle-aged (roughly 37), aged (about 60) and long-lived (less than 85).

The investigation overall reported the following: Bulk unsorted PBMC profiling prevented conclusive comparison of naive and antigen-experienced compartments. The percentage of naive T cells measured by flow cytometry correlated strongly with observed TCR beta diversity. The long-lived group showed more naive CD4+ T cells, fewer expanded clones and increased TCR diversity than the aged group, suggesting age selection. As age increased, observed TCR beta diversity per million T cells dropped in a roughly linear way, and a significant reduction was already evident by age 40. Donor CMV infection status was unknown, potentially confounding age-related changes in expanded clonotypes. Estimates of total diversity based on one million sequenced T cells were regarded as lower bounds and as underestimates.

Per the germline V gene, LGHNA is the CDR1 and YSLEER is the CDR2. Inclusive of the bounding cysteine and phenylalanine, the CDR3 is 12 residues long. Only CDR3 DNA remains: 36 bases, in frame from the first base. The V and J ends are trimmed by 1 base and 6 bases, leaving 6 bases between them. The chain employs TRBV4-3 and TRBJ1-1; the D gene is unclear. The sample was blood. The TCR comes from a man in his 70s in good health. Here is the DNA: TGCGCCAGCAGCCAAGGGTTTTCTGAAGCTTTCTTT. Its protein product is CASSQGFSEAFF.